The sequence of this TCR beta chain was determined in a study of blood T cell repertoires in COVID-19. The wider study: Sources were T cells, B-cell-depleted T cells, or PBMCs; the material itself was cDNA or gDNA.

The V segment lost 6 bases and the J segment 5 bases; nucleotides outside the gene matches: 9. There are 14 residues in the CDR3. Germline loops: CDR1 ENHRY, CDR2 SYGVKD. Per the original data handling: Nucleated cell number was recorded as an estimate derived from reference gene primer amplification. Sequencing was performed with immunoSEQ multiplex PCR; in TCRdb, only in-frame clones are kept and a portion is missing. That table supplies the V and J calls and clone size; D and trimming were determined from the DNA. The table has 300,000 to 350,000 clones, over 70% seen once. Clinical history reported by participants formed the basis on which cohorts were assigned. Each recovered donor of Cohort 3 presented with two negative PCRs, clearance, or symptom resolution.

This sequence was found in a man younger than 40 who had recovered from COVID-19. The sample consisted of PBMCs or T cells enriched from blood (not recorded which). The chain combines TRBV10-3 with TRBJ2-5, with 7 bases that match TRBD2. The CDR3 region has the DNA TGTGCCATCAGCCCCGGGACTAACGGGGAGACCCAGTACTTC. Protein sequence: CAISPGTNGETQYF.